Each of the 4 T cell receptor beta chains below was sequenced from the same sample in a study of OX40 agonist ivuxolimab in advanced cancers. TCRdb's table, derived via immunoSEQ multiplex PCR, lists solely in-frame clones and lacks some. The repertoire holds about 79,000 clones, with more than 90% as singletons. This sample comprised CD4+ or CD8+ T cells sorted from blood, obtained in a trial of the OX40 agonist ivuxolimab. These receptors were collected from an adult with an advanced solid tumor such as melanoma, head and neck, liver or kidney cancer.

The CDR3 is CASTAGTGVTYEQYF. Written as DNA, the CDR3 is TGTGCCAGCACCGCCGGGACAGGGGTCACCTACGAGCAGTACTTC. The rearrangement joins TRBV6-8 to TRBJ2-7; 10 nucleotides match TRBD1. V lost 7 bases to trimming and J lost 2 bases; unmatched junction nucleotides: 8. The germline V gene encodes CDR1 MNHGY and CDR2 SAAAGT. This CDR3 spans 15 amino acids.

CDR3 sequence reads: CASSPFAPSGSHTDTQYF. In nucleotides, the CDR3 is TGTGCCAGCAGCCCGTTTGCCCCCAGCGGGAGTCACACAGATACGCAGTATTTT. This chain connects TRBV27 to TRBJ2-3, with TRBD2 matching over 8 bases. The CDR3 loop spans 18 amino acids. The germline V gene encodes CDR1 MNHEY and CDR2 SMNVEV (reference sequence). V lost 6 bases to trimming and J lost 2 bases; unmatched junction nucleotides: 16.

The chain uses TRBV5-1 and TRBJ2-1, with 9 bases identical to TRBD2. Per germline, CDR1 SGHRS and CDR2 YFSETQ. Unmatched junction bases numbered 7, after V lost 5 bases and J lost 4 bases. CDR3 length: 15 amino acids. The CDR3 nucleotides read TGCGCCAGCAGTCCCGGGACTAGCCCTTACAATGAGCAGTTCTTC. Amino acids: CASSPGTSPYNEQFF.

The rearrangement joins TRBV5-1 to TRBJ2-7; no definite D call. V lost 0 bases to trimming and J lost 8 bases, with 15 bases between them. CDR1 and CDR2 (germline): SGHRS, YFSETQ. The CDR3 loop spans 14 amino acids. DNA of the CDR3: TGCGCCAGCAGCTTGGCCTCAGGCCTCTTGAAGCAGTACTTC. It specifies CASSLASGLLKQYF. The full variable domain, in which reference TRBV5-1 and TRBJ2-7 provide the parts outside the CDR3, is KAGVTQTPRYLIKTRGQQVTLSCSPISGHRSVSWYQQTPGQGLQFLFEYFSETQRNKGNFPGRFSGRQFSNSRSEMNVSTLELGDSALYLCASSLASGLLKQYFGPGTRLTVT.